The T cell receptor (beta chain) under discussion was sequenced for a study of CD8 T cells in ankylosing spondylitis. TCRdb redid the calling of the 5' RACE reads with MiXCR, one entry per CDR3 protein. The sample shows roughly 140,000 distinct CDR3 sequences, 44% of them seen only once. CDR3 length equals 15 residues. Germline V CDR1 and CDR2: LGHNA, YSLEER. Deletions cut 0 bases from V and 2 bases from J, with 9 bases between. The sequenced sample was synovial fluid, either unsorted or a sorted T cell fraction (not recorded which). The chain links TRBV4-3 to TRBJ2-3; D is uncertain. The clonotype was recovered from a male donor with ankylosing spondylitis. In nucleotides, the CDR3 is TGCGCCAGCAGCCAAGATGGCAGGCCCACAGATACGCAGTATTTT. Its translation is CASSQDGRPTDTQYF.